One and the same sample provided the 7 T cell receptor beta chains below, sequenced in a study of Ad26.COV2.S vaccination and SARS-CoV-2 variants. Treatment described: about 20 received Ad26.COV2.S at low or high dose, single or two shots; several received placebo; per-sample allocation not given. All samples were drawn on day 63, counting from the first vaccine or placebo injection. Clones were sequenced by immunoSEQ multiplex PCR, and TCRdb holds only the in-frame ones, with some missing. This table has roughly 350,000 clones, 88% appearing once. Specimen: peripheral blood, collected in a trial of Ad26.COV2.S vaccine versus placebo. All receptors derive from a person between 18 and 60 years old who received the Ad26.COV2.S COVID-19 vaccine or a placebo.

The chain has TRBV9 and TRBJ1-6, with 8 bases matching TRBD1. The CDR3 loop spans 14 amino acids. V lost 4 bases and J lost 5; bases outside the gene matches: 2. From germline, CDR1 is SGDLS and CDR2 YYNGEE. The CDR3 protein is CASSLGQDNSPLHF. The CDR3 DNA sequence: TGTGCCAGCAGCCTGGGACAGGATAATTCACCCCTCCACTTT. Supplemented by reference TRBV9 and TRBJ1-6, the full variable domain reads DSGVTQTPKHLITATGQRVTLRCSPRSGDLSVYWYQQSLDQGLQFLIQYYNGEERAKGNILERFSAQQFPDLHSELNLSSLELGDSALYFCASSLGQDNSPLHFGNGTRLTVT.

This chain joins TRBV19 and TRBJ1-5, with a tentative D call TRBD1 (5 bases). Germline CDR1 and CDR2: LNHDA and SQIVND (reference sequence). V was cut by 4 bases and J by 2 bases, with 21 bases left in between. The CDR3 length is 18 residues. The CDR3 region has the DNA TGTGCCAGTAGTACCACAGGTTTTAAGACGCGAGGCAATCAGCCCCAGCATTTT. Amino acids: CASSTTGFKTRGNQPQHF.

CDR3 bases: TGTGCCAGTAGCCCGGCGGCAGGGACTAGCGGGAAAGAAGATACGCAGTATTTT. It encodes CASSPAAGTSGKEDTQYF. This sequence joins TRBV19 and TRBJ2-3; 13 bases fit TRBD2. Per germline, CDR1 LNHDA and CDR2 SQIVND (reference sequence). With V trimmed by 6 bases and J by 5 bases, 14 bases remained unmatched. CDR3 length: 18 amino acids.

The gene calls are TRBV14 and TRBJ1-6; 8 nucleotides match TRBD1. The CDR3 has 15 residues. After removal of 1 base from V and 4 bases from J, the junction contained 0 bases not matched to a gene. Germline CDR1 reads SGHDN; CDR2 reads FVKESK. In DNA form, the CDR3 reads TGTGCCAGCAGCCAAGGACAGGGGTATAATTCACCCCTCCACTTT. Translating gives CASSQGQGYNSPLHF.

The rearrangement joins TRBV6-2 or TRBV6-3 to TRBJ1-5; D ambiguous. The germline V gene encodes CDR1 MNHEY and CDR2 SVGEGT. There are 14 residues in the CDR3. The V and J ends lost 2 bases and 3 bases respectively, with 8 bases between them. CDR3 protein: CASSYGRLNQPQHF. The CDR3 coding sequence is TGTGCCAGCAGTTACGGCAGACTCAATCAGCCCCAGCATTTT.

The chain recombines TRBV5-4 with TRBJ1-5; D is undetermined. V shed 5 bases and J shed 0 bases, with 21 bases lying between them. Per the germline V gene, CDR1 is SGHNT and CDR2 is YYREEE (reference sequence). The CDR3 extends over 18 amino acids. The CDR3 sequence: CASRKSGAPRYSNQPQHF. As DNA, the CDR3 is TGTGCCAGCAGAAAGTCAGGAGCCCCTCGTTATAGCAATCAGCCCCAGCATTTT.

This clone appeared a few times. The chain is built from TRBV9 and TRBJ1-1; tentative D call: TRBD1 (5 bases). CDR1 and CDR2 (germline): SGDLS, YYNGEE. V was cut by 0 bases and J by 11 bases, with 17 bases left in between. The CDR3 has 14 residues. DNA of the CDR3: TGTGCCAGCAGCGTAGATGAGGGGCGGTTAGGTGCTTTCTTT. Protein: CASSVDEGRLGAFF. The variable domain in full, with the rest retrieved from reference TRBV9 and TRBJ1-1, is DSGVTQTPKHLITATGQRVTLRCSPRSGDLSVYWYQQSLDQGLQFLIQYYNGEERAKGNILERFSAQQFPDLHSELNLSSLELGDSALYFCASSVDEGRLGAFFGQGTRLTVV.